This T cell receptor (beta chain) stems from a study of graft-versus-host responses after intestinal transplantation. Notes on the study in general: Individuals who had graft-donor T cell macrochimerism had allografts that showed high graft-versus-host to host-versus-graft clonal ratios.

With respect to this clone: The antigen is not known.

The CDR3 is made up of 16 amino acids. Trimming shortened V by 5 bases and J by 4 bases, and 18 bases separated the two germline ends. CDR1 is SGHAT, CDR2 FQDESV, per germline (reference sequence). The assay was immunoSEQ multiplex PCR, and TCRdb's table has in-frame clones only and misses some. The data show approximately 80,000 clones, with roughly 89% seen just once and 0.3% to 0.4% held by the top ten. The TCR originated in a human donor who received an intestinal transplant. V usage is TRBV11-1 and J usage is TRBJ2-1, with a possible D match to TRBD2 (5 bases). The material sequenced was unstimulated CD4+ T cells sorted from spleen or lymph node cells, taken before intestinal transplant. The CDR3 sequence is CASSDTGNPPYNEQFF. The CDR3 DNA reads TGTGCCAGCAGCGACACGGGAAACCCCCCTTACAATGAGCAGTTCTTC.